What follows are 19 T cell receptor beta chains derived from one specimen sequenced in a study of cytomegalovirus exposure and HLA in healthy donors. The PCR was carried out with 60 Vbeta primers and 13 Jbeta primers. Data came from immunoSEQ multiplex PCR; TCRdb stores just in-frame clones and leaves some out. The sample yields around 150,000 clones, 80% seen once. Sequenced sample: PBMCs. The receptors stem from a male donor in good health and CMV-seropositive.

The chain recombines TRBV19 with TRBJ2-7; 7 bases match TRBD1. J gave up 5 bases and V 3 bases, and 4 bases lay outside the gene matches. This CDR3 contains 13 residues. CDR1 and CDR2 from the germline V gene are LNHDA and SQIVND (reference sequence). The CDR3 DNA reads TGTGCCAGTAGTATCGACAGGGTACACGAGCAGTACTTC. This codes for CASSIDRVHEQYF. Together with reference TRBV19 and TRBJ2-7, the CDR3 gives the full variable domain: DGGITQSPKYLFRKEGQNVTLSCEQNLNHDAMYWYRQDPGQGLRLIYYSQIVNDFQKGDIAEGYSVSREKKESFPLTVTSAQKNPTAFYLCASSIDRVHEQYFGPGTRLTVT.

The chain has TRBV9 and TRBJ1-3; tentative D call: TRBD1 (5 bases). This CDR3 spans 16 amino acids. Trimming stripped 7 bases from V and 0 bases from J, with 17 bases between. Germline V gene sequence: CDR1 SGDLS, CDR2 YYNGEE. Here the CDR3 DNA reads TGTGCCAGCGATACTCTTCCCGACAGCTCTGGAAACACCATATATTTT. This gives the protein CASDTLPDSSGNTIYF.

The J gene is TRBJ2-3, the V gene TRBV9; TRBD2 matches at 12 bases. The ends lost 1 base at V and 3 bases at J; junction bases unmatched: 18. Germline CDR1 reads SGDLS; CDR2 reads YYNGEE. This CDR3 contains 21 residues. The CDR3 protein is CASSVQVRTSGKAGVTDTQYF. The CDR3 bases are TGTGCCAGCAGCGTACAGGTCCGGACTAGCGGGAAAGCGGGTGTTACAGATACGCAGTATTTT. The variable domain in full, with the rest retrieved from reference TRBV9 and TRBJ2-3, is DSGVTQTPKHLITATGQRVTLRCSPRSGDLSVYWYQQSLDQGLQFLIQYYNGEERAKGNILERFSAQQFPDLHSELNLSSLELGDSALYFCASSVQVRTSGKAGVTDTQYFGPGTRLTVL.

The rearrangement uses TRBV27 and TRBJ2-2; 12 nucleotides line up with TRBD2. The germline CDR1 and CDR2 sequences are MNHEY and SMNVEV (reference sequence). V trimming: 5 bases; J trimming: 6 bases; junction bases outside the gene matches: 13. This CDR3 region has 18 residues. This chain's CDR3 is CASSLHTQTSGSPGELFF. The CDR3 DNA is TGTGCCAGCAGTCTCCATACTCAGACTAGCGGGAGTCCCGGGGAGCTGTTTTTT.

CDR3 DNA sequence: TGTGCCAGCAGTGAAGTGGGCCCCTATAATTCACCCCTCCACTTT. It translates to CASSEVGPYNSPLHF. The V gene is TRBV6-1, the J gene TRBJ1-6; D not certain. CDR3 length equals 15 residues. Germline V gives CDR1 MNHNS, CDR2 SASEGT. V lost 1 base, J lost 2 bases, and 6 bases lay in between.

This clone was recorded only once. V gene TRBV2 combines with J gene TRBJ2-5; 7 bases line up with TRBD2. The tail of the sequence fits TRBJ2-7 better, so the J call may be wrong. The length of the CDR3 is 16 residues. Germline CDR1 SNHLY, CDR2 FYNNEI. This CDR3 reads CASRPFSGPPPYEQYF. The CDR3, as DNA: TGTGCCAGCAGACCCTTTAGCGGGCCACCCCCCTACGAGCAGTACTTC.

The V and J genes are TRBV7-2 and TRBJ2-3; D uncertain. The ends were cut back, 2 bases at V and 2 bases at J, with 5 bases in the middle. CDR1 is SGHTA, CDR2 FQGNSA, per germline. There are 13 residues in the CDR3. CDR3 residues: CASSLYYTDTQYF. In nucleotides, the CDR3 is TGTGCCAGCAGCTTATACTACACAGATACGCAGTATTTT.

This chain connects TRBV19 to TRBJ2-7; 12 bases agree with TRBD1. J was trimmed by 1 base and V by 5 bases; bases with no gene match: 6. This CDR3 contains 16 residues. The germline CDR1 and CDR2 sequences are LNHDA and SQIVND (reference sequence). Here the CDR3 DNA reads TGTGCCAGTAGTTTCCCGGGACAGGGGGCATCCTACGAGCAGTACTTC. Residues: CASSFPGQGASYEQYF.

This clone has just a few counts. This chain uses TRBV11-2 with TRBJ1-2; D is undetermined. V was trimmed by 6 bases and J by 4 bases, leaving 9 bases between them. The length of the CDR3 is 12 residues. CDR1 and CDR2 from the germline V gene are SGHAT and FQNNGV. This CDR3 reads CASRAVGYGYTF. The CDR3 coding sequence is TGTGCCAGCAGGGCGGTTGGCTATGGCTACACCTTC.

This clone was observed a few times. The rearrangement links TRBV19 to TRBJ2-7; TRBD1 aligns across 8 bases. CDR3 length equals 15 residues. Germline V gene sequence: CDR1 LNHDA, CDR2 SQIVND (reference sequence). V gave up 3 bases and J gave up 2 bases; unmatched junction bases: 6. The CDR3 DNA reads TGTGCCAGTAGTATTGGGGACAGGACGGCCTACGAGCAGTACTTC. Its protein is CASSIGDRTAYEQYF.

This clone was counted between two and nine times. This sequence joins TRBV19 and TRBJ1-5; the match to TRBD1 covers 9 bases. The V gene's germline CDR1 is LNHDA and CDR2 SQIVND (reference sequence). V trimming: 6 bases; J trimming: 1 base; junction bases outside the gene matches: 7. The CDR3 extends over 16 amino acids. The CDR3 DNA reads as TGTGCCAGTAGCCAGGACAGGGGTAGCAGCAATCAGCCCCAGCATTTT. Its protein is CASSQDRGSSNQPQHF. Full variable domain (rest looked up from reference TRBV19 and TRBJ1-5): DGGITQSPKYLFRKEGQNVTLSCEQNLNHDAMYWYRQDPGQGLRLIYYSQIVNDFQKGDIAEGYSVSREKKESFPLTVTSAQKNPTAFYLCASSQDRGSSNQPQHFGDGTRLSIL.

This chain links TRBV5-6 with TRBJ1-3; perhaps TRBD1 as D (6 bases). V dropped 0 bases and J dropped 1 base, with 11 bases sitting between them. CDR1 and CDR2 (germline): SGHDT, YYEEEE. The CDR3 extends over 16 amino acids. CDR3 sequence (DNA): TGTGCCAGCAGCTTGGGACAGGCCTTATCTGGAAACACCATATATTTT. Translating it yields CASSLGQALSGNTIYF. The full variable domain, in which reference TRBV5-6 and TRBJ1-3 provide the parts outside the CDR3, is DAGVTQSPTHLIKTRGQQVTLRCSPKSGHDTVSWYQQALGQGPQFIFQYYEEEERQRGNFPDRFSGHQFPNYSSELNVNALLLGDSALYLCASSLGQALSGNTIYFGEGSWLTVV.

This clone was counted a few times. V gene TRBV7-2 combines with J gene TRBJ1-4, with D hard to call. Germline V CDR1 and CDR2: SGHTA, FQGNSA. Trimming stripped 1 base from V and 0 bases from J, with 6 bases between. CDR3 length: 15 amino acids. The CDR3 DNA reads as TGTGCCAGCAGCTTAGGCTGGCCAACTAATGAAAAACTGTTTTTT. This codes for CASSLGWPTNEKLFF.

The V gene is TRBV6-5, the J gene TRBJ1-6, with 9 bases that match TRBD1. The length of the CDR3 is 15 residues. V dropped 8 bases and J dropped 7; count of bases not matched to a gene: 9. Germline assignment: CDR1 MNHEY and CDR2 SVGAGI. The chain's CDR3 is CASRGVGQGNSPLHF. The CDR3 DNA follows: TGTGCCAGCCGCGGGGTCGGACAGGGGAATTCACCCCTCCACTTT.

CDR3 in amino acids: CASSRRGVGEQYF. DNA of the CDR3: TGTGCCAGCAGCCGACGGGGAGTGGGGGAGCAGTACTTC. The chain carries TRBV5-4 and TRBJ2-7; D may be TRBD2 (5 bases). CDR3 length: 13 residues. Trimming pared 4 bases from V and 7 bases from J, leaving 15 bases between. Germline loops: CDR1 SGHNT, CDR2 YYREEE (reference sequence).

There are a few counts of this clone. This rearrangement joins TRBV7-3 to TRBJ2-3; D is perhaps TRBD2 (5 bases). Trimming left V 5 bases short and J 5 bases short, with 14 bases between. Germline V gene data show CDR1 as SGHTA and CDR2 as FQGTGA. This CDR3 has 14 residues. Here the CDR3 DNA reads TGTGCCAGCAGCCGCGGGTTGGGCGAAGATACGCAGTATTTT. Protein product: CASSRGLGEDTQYF.

This clone has only one observation. The V gene is TRBV6-6, the J gene TRBJ2-7, with a tentative D call TRBD1 (7 bases). Germline CDR1 reads MNHNY; CDR2 reads SVGAGI (reference sequence). The V gene lost 5 bases and the J gene lost 6 bases, with 17 bases spanning the gap. This CDR3 has 14 amino acids. The CDR3 here is CASSPRQGGSEQYF. For the CDR3, the DNA is TGTGCCAGCAGTCCCAGACAGGGAGGCTCCGAGCAGTACTTC.

This clone appeared a few times. The chain couples TRBV15 to TRBJ1-1, with 7 bases matching TRBD1. This CDR3 spans 13 amino acids. V gave up 0 bases and J gave up 9 bases; unmatched junction bases: 4. Germline V gene sequence: CDR1 LNHNV, CDR2 YYDKDF (reference sequence). The CDR3 nucleotides are TGTGCCACCAGCAGAGATGACAGGGAACAAGCTTTCTTT. Translated, it gives CATSRDDREQAFF.

The CDR3 spells CASGWRTDTQYF. The CDR3 DNA reads as TGTGCCAGCGGCTGGCGCACAGATACGCAGTATTTT. The rearrangement joins TRBV28 to TRBJ2-3; no definite D call. The V end was cut by 8 bases, the J end by 1 base, with 7 bases between. CDR1 and CDR2 from the germline V gene are MDHEN and SYDVKM. CDR3 length: 12 residues. Together with reference TRBV28 and TRBJ2-3, the CDR3 gives the full variable domain: DVKVTQSSRYLVKRTGEKVFLECVQDMDHENMFWYRQDPGLGLRLIYFSYDVKMKEKGDIPEGYSVSREKKERFSLILESASTNQTSMYLCASGWRTDTQYFGPGTRLTVL.